The 18 T cell receptor beta chains listed next were all sequenced from one sample in a study of cytomegalovirus exposure and HLA in healthy donors. Profiled with immunoSEQ multiplex PCR; TCRdb holds only in-frame clones, not every one. The sample contains approximately 210,000 clones, roughly 83% of which appear only once. Sequenced material: PBMCs. Receptor source: a woman between 18 and 30 years old in good health and CMV-seronegative.

The chain has TRBV7-2 and TRBJ1-2, with 7 bases fitting TRBD1. Per germline, CDR1 SGHTA and CDR2 FQGNSA. The CDR3 loop spans 17 amino acids. The V gene end was trimmed by 1 base and the J gene end by 0 bases; junction bases not matched to a gene: 8. The CDR3: CASSLGDRFIANYGYTF. The CDR3 DNA follows: TGTGCCAGCAGCTTAGGGGACAGATTCATAGCTAACTATGGCTACACCTTC. The full variable domain, rest sourced from reference TRBV7-2 and TRBJ1-2, is GAGVSQSPSNKVTEKGKDVELRCDPISGHTALYWYRQSLGQGLEFLIYFQGNSAPDKSGLPSDRFSAERTGGSVSTLTIQRTQQEDSAVYLCASSLGDRFIANYGYTFGSGTRLTVV.

The rearrangement uses TRBV14 and TRBJ1-2, with TRBD1 matching over 7 bases. This CDR3 is 16 amino acids long. Trimming at V came to 4 bases and at J to 5 bases, leaving 13 bases not matched to a gene. Germline CDR1 reads SGHDN; CDR2 reads FVKESK. CDR3 residues: CASSLLDETGIYGYTF. The CDR3 DNA follows: TGTGCCAGCAGCCTCCTCGACGAGACAGGGATTTATGGCTACACCTTC.

The V call is TRBV2, the J call TRBJ2-3; 8 bases align to TRBD2. CDR3 length: 18 residues. The germline gives CDR1 SNHLY, CDR2 FYNNEI. V lost 6 bases to trimming and J lost 2 bases; unmatched junction nucleotides: 16. The CDR3 loop reads CASRDPIGLALNTDTQYF. CDR3 coding DNA: TGTGCCAGCAGGGATCCTATCGGACTAGCACTGAACACAGATACGCAGTATTTT.

This chain links TRBV5-1 with TRBJ2-7; D ambiguous. The CDR3 is made up of 14 amino acids. V was pared by 2 bases and J by 5 bases, with 14 bases between. Germline V CDR1 and CDR2: SGHRS, YFSETQ. CDR3 loop: CASSFLGPPDEQYF. The DNA for the CDR3 is TGCGCCAGCAGCTTCCTGGGCCCCCCGGACGAGCAGTACTTC.

The chain carries TRBV11-3 and TRBJ2-5, with 7 nucleotides matching TRBD1. J gave up 1 base and V 4 bases, and 6 bases lay outside the gene matches. Germline V CDR1 and CDR2: SGHNT, YENEEA. This CDR3 has 15 amino acids. The CDR3 loop reads CASSSRDSPQETQYF. The CDR3 DNA sequence: TGTGCCAGCAGCTCAAGGGACAGCCCCCAAGAGACCCAGTACTTC. Filled out from reference TRBV11-3 and TRBJ2-5, the complete variable domain reads EAGVVQSPRYKIIEKKQPVAFWCNPISGHNTLYWYLQNLGQGPELLIRYENEEAVDDSQLPKDRFSAERLKGVDSTLKIQPAELGDSAVYLCASSSRDSPQETQYFGPGTRLLVL.

The chain combines TRBV10-2 with TRBJ2-7, with D uncertain. The CDR3 totals 13 residues. From germline, CDR1 is WSHSY and CDR2 SAAADI. The ends were cut back, 3 bases at V and 6 bases at J, with 12 bases in the middle. The CDR3 sequence is CASSDRHSSEQYF. The CDR3 region has the DNA TGCGCCAGCAGTGATAGACATTCATCCGAGCAGTACTTC.

V is TRBV27 and J is TRBJ1-1, with unresolved D. Trimming left V 2 bases short and J 1 base short, with 5 bases between. CDR1 MNHEY and CDR2 SMNVEV come from the germline V gene (reference sequence). The CDR3 sequence is 13 residues long. CDR3: CASSLGWNTEAFF. CDR3 nucleotides: TGTGCCAGCAGTTTAGGCTGGAACACTGAAGCTTTCTTT.

The gene calls are TRBV11-3 and TRBJ2-7; 8 nucleotides match TRBD1. Trimming cost V 1 base and J 7 bases; bases outside gene matches: 9. Germline CDR1 reads SGHNT; CDR2 reads YENEEA. The length of the CDR3 is 15 residues. CDR3 amino acids: CASSLGGQGEGEQYF. The CDR3 DNA reads TGTGCCAGCAGCTTAGGCGGACAGGGTGAGGGGGAGCAGTACTTC.

The CDR3 loop reads CASSSPGLGTHNEQFF. DNA for the CDR3: TGTGCCAGCAGCTCCCCGGGACTGGGGACTCACAATGAGCAGTTCTTC. This rearrangement joins TRBV7-9 to TRBJ2-1, with D possibly matching TRBD2 (6 bases). Looked up from germline, CDR1 is SEHNR and CDR2 is FQNEAQ (reference sequence). The CDR3 sequence is 16 residues long. Trimming removed 4 bases from V and 5 bases from J, with 18 bases in between. The full variable domain, in which reference TRBV7-9 and TRBJ2-1 provide the parts outside the CDR3, is DTGVSQNPRHKITKRGQNVTFRCDPISEHNRLYWYRQTLGQGPEFLTYFQNEAQLEKSRLLSDRFSAERPKGSFSTLEIQRTEQGDSAMYLCASSSPGLGTHNEQFFGPGTRLTVL.

The genes are TRBV5-6 and TRBJ2-3, with D hard to call. Looked up from germline, CDR1 is SGHDT and CDR2 is YYEEEE. V was pared by 1 base and J by 4 bases, with 10 bases between. This CDR3 spans 14 amino acids. The DNA for the CDR3 is TGTGCCAGCAGCTTGCGGCAGGTACCAGATACGCAGTATTTT. Protein product: CASSLRQVPDTQYF.

This clone has only one observation. The chain links TRBV18 to TRBJ2-1, with 7 positions matching TRBD1. V shed 4 bases, J shed 6 bases, and the junction held 6 bases outside the gene matches. Germline V gene sequence: CDR1 KGHSH, CDR2 LQKENI. The CDR3 length is 14 residues. This chain's CDR3 is CASSQGQHLNEQFF. CDR3 sequence (DNA): TGTGCCAGCTCACAGGGACAGCACCTCAATGAGCAGTTCTTC. The whole variable domain, filled in from reference TRBV18 and TRBJ2-1, reads NAGVMQNPRHLVRRRGQEARLRCSPMKGHSHVYWYRQLPEEGLKFMVYLQKENIIDESGMPKERFSAEFPKEGPSILRIQQVVRGDSAAYFCASSQGQHLNEQFFGPGTRLTVL.

This clone occurred once. The chain couples TRBV9 to TRBJ2-2; possibly TRBD1 for D (8 bases). Germline V CDR1 and CDR2: SGDLS, YYNGEE. The CDR3 is 16 residues long. Trimming shortened V by 4 bases and J by 3 bases, and 16 bases separated the two germline ends. CDR3 coding DNA: TGTGCCAGCAGCACAGGGGGGGCGCCGGACACCGGGGAGCTGTTTTTT. It yields the protein CASSTGGAPDTGELFF. Complete variable domain (other parts from reference TRBV9 and TRBJ2-2): DSGVTQTPKHLITATGQRVTLRCSPRSGDLSVYWYQQSLDQGLQFLIQYYNGEERAKGNILERFSAQQFPDLHSELNLSSLELGDSALYFCASSTGGAPDTGELFFGEGSRLTVL.

The DNA of the CDR3 is TGTGCCAGCAGCTCCATAGGAGGGAACTATGGCTACACCTTC. Its translation is CASSSIGGNYGYTF. This chain uses TRBV7-9 with TRBJ1-2; D gene unclear. V was cut by 4 bases and J by 2 bases, with 11 bases left in between. The CDR3 is 14 amino acids. Germline V gives CDR1 SEHNR, CDR2 FQNEAQ (reference sequence).

The chain is built from TRBV5-1 and TRBJ2-1, with D uncertain. This CDR3 is built from 13 residues. Germline V gene sequence: CDR1 SGHRS, CDR2 YFSETQ. V gave up 2 bases and J gave up 3 bases, with 6 bases separating them. CDR3 in amino acids: CASSFGGYNEQFF. CDR3 DNA: TGCGCCAGCAGCTTTGGCGGCTACAATGAGCAGTTCTTC.

J is TRBJ2-7 and V is TRBV27; 12 bases are a match to TRBD2. CDR3 length equals 14 residues. The junction had 2 bases not matched to a gene; V was cut back by 5 bases and J by 3 bases. Germline CDR1 MNHEY, CDR2 SMNVEV (reference sequence). CDR3 in amino acids: CASSGLAGNYEQYF. CDR3 in DNA: TGTGCCAGCAGTGGACTAGCGGGGAACTACGAGCAGTACTTC.

The chain carries TRBV4-1 and TRBJ2-5, with 9 bases lining up with TRBD2. The length of the CDR3 is 15 residues. V trimming: 1 base; J trimming: 4 bases; junction bases outside the gene matches: 4. Germline V lookup: CDR1 MGHRA, CDR2 YSYEKL. The CDR3 loop reads CASSQVGTSRETQYF. CDR3 nucleotide sequence: TGCGCCAGCAGCCAAGTTGGGACTAGCAGAGAGACCCAGTACTTC.

This clone occurred a few times. This chain joins TRBV7-6 and TRBJ2-7; 7 bases map to TRBD1. Germline CDR1 and CDR2: SGHVS and FNYEAQ. The CDR3 covers 12 residues. Germline trimming cut 5 bases from V and 5 bases from J; bases unmatched to any gene: 3. The CDR3 bases are TGTGCCAGCAGCCCAGGGACAGACGAGCAGTACTTC. Its translation: CASSPGTDEQYF. Based on the CDR3 plus reference TRBV7-6 and TRBJ2-7, the full variable domain is GAGVSQSPRYKVTKRGQDVALRCDPISGHVSLYWYRQALGQGPEFLTYFNYEAQQDKSGLPNDRFSAERPEGSISTLTIQRTEQRDSAMYRCASSPGTDEQYFGPGTRLTVT.

This chain links TRBV27 with TRBJ1-5, with a tentative D call TRBD1 (6 bases). Per the germline V gene, CDR1 is MNHEY and CDR2 is SMNVEV (reference sequence). V was shortened by 5 bases and J by 7 bases, with 18 bases between the two germline ends. This CDR3 comprises 15 residues. DNA for the CDR3: TGTGCCAGCAGTCCCGGGGGGCAGGGGAGGCAGCCCCAGCATTTT. Translation: CASSPGGQGRQPQHF.